Following are 20 T cell receptor beta chains from one sample sequenced in a study of blood T cell repertoires in COVID-19. Profiled with immunoSEQ multiplex PCR; TCRdb holds only in-frame clones, not every one. The table has a few hundred thousand clones, 80% to 90% seen once; the top ten hold less than 1.2%. The material sequenced was PBMCs or T cells enriched from blood (not recorded which). These receptors all come from a man in his late teens or twenties who had recovered from COVID-19.

The V gene is TRBV4-2, the J gene TRBJ1-5, with TRBD1 as a possible D gene (5 bases). The germline V and J ends were trimmed by 4 bases and 9 bases, with 16 bases remaining between them. CDR1 is LGHNA and CDR2 is YNFKEQ in the germline V gene. The CDR3 runs to 14 residues. The CDR3 reads CASSPDMRTWPQHF. The CDR3 coding sequence is TGTGCCAGCAGCCCAGACATGCGGACATGGCCCCAGCATTTT.

This clone has just a few counts. The V and J genes are TRBV5-1 and TRBJ1-1; D remains unclear. CDR3 length: 12 amino acids. V was trimmed by 0 bases and J by 3 bases, leaving 3 bases between them. The V gene's germline CDR1 is SGHRS and CDR2 YFSETQ. DNA of the CDR3: TGCGCCAGCAGCTTGGGAGACACTGAAGCTTTCTTT. Translation gives CASSLGDTEAFF.

The sample holds a few counts of this clone. The CDR3: CASSPPIGTGLHYEQYF. Written as DNA, the CDR3 is TGTGCCAGCTCACCACCGATCGGGACAGGACTCCATTACGAGCAGTACTTC. J is TRBJ2-7 and V is TRBV18; 8 nucleotides agree with TRBD1. The J segment lost 4 bases and the V segment lost 0 bases, leaving 11 bases of the junction unmatched. Germline CDR1 reads KGHSH; CDR2 reads LQKENI. The CDR3 loop spans 17 amino acids.

The chain carries TRBV5-5 and TRBJ1-5; D is possibly TRBD1 (6 bases). CDR3 length: 15 residues. Trimming stripped 0 bases from V and 3 bases from J, with 10 bases between. Germline CDR1 SGHKS, CDR2 YYEKEE (reference sequence). Here the CDR3 DNA reads TGTGCCAGCAGCTTGGCCGTGGGACACAATCAGCCCCAGCATTTT. The encoded protein is CASSLAVGHNQPQHF. The whole variable domain, filled in from reference TRBV5-5 and TRBJ1-5, reads DAGVTQSPTHLIKTRGQQVTLRCSPISGHKSVSWYQQVLGQGPQFIFQYYEKEERGRGNFPDRFSARQFPNYSSELNVNALLLGDSALYLCASSLAVGHNQPQHFGDGTRLSIL.

V usage is TRBV13 and J usage is TRBJ2-5, with TRBD2 matching 13 bases. Germline V gene data show CDR1 as PRHDT and CDR2 as FYEKMQ (reference sequence). CDR3 length: 16 residues. Trimming at V came to 4 bases and at J to 3 bases, leaving 5 bases not matched to a gene. The CDR3 nucleotides are TGTGCCAGCAGCTCAACTAGCGGGGGGGCTGAAGAGACCCAGTACTTC. It is translated as CASSSTSGGAEETQYF.

The chain carries TRBV27 and TRBJ2-2; the match to TRBD1 covers 8 bases. The V gene's germline CDR1 is MNHEY and CDR2 SMNVEV (reference sequence). V lost 6 bases and J lost 1; bases outside the gene matches: 4. This CDR3 region has 15 residues. The DNA for the CDR3 is TGTGCCAGCAGCGCCGGGACAGGGAACACCGGGGAGCTGTTTTTT. It codes for CASSAGTGNTGELFF.

The chain is built from TRBV6-5 and TRBJ2-3; D perhaps matches TRBD2 (5 bases). Germline V lookup: CDR1 MNHEY, CDR2 SVGAGI. Trimming left V 4 bases short and J 0 bases short, with 11 bases between. There are 15 residues in the CDR3. This chain's CDR3 is CASSLAQTSTDTQYF. DNA for the CDR3: TGTGCCAGCAGTTTAGCGCAAACTAGCACAGATACGCAGTATTTT.

This clone was seen only once. The DNA of the CDR3 is TGCGCCAGCAGCTTGGAGGGCAGGGTGGACGATGGCTACACCTTC. Translation gives CASSLEGRVDDGYTF. The chain uses TRBV5-1 and TRBJ1-2, with D possibly TRBD1 on 5 matching bases. V was cut by 0 bases and J by 6 bases, with 15 bases left in between. CDR1 SGHRS and CDR2 YFSETQ come from the germline V gene. The CDR3 sequence is 15 residues long.

This clone was found once. This chain connects TRBV4-2 to TRBJ1-3, with 7 bases matching TRBD1. This CDR3 is built from 16 residues. The germline V gene has CDR1 LGHNA and CDR2 YNFKEQ. V was clipped by 4 bases and J by 0 bases; unmatched bases: 6. For the CDR3, the DNA is TGTGCCAGCAGCCGCCTCCGGGACAGCTCTGGAAACACCATATATTTT. Translating it yields CASSRLRDSSGNTIYF.

The J gene is TRBJ1-4, the V gene TRBV7-9; D is perhaps TRBD1 (5 bases). The CDR3 loop spans 15 amino acids. The V gene lost 5 bases and the J gene lost 2 bases, with 12 bases spanning the gap. CDR1 and CDR2 from the germline V gene are SEHNR and FQNEAQ (reference sequence). The CDR3 loop reads CASSAIGGTNEKLFF. The CDR3 bases are TGTGCCAGCAGCGCTATCGGGGGTACTAATGAAAAACTGTTTTTT. Full variable domain (missing parts from reference TRBV7-9 and TRBJ1-4): DTGVSQNPRHKITKRGQNVTFRCDPISEHNRLYWYRQTLGQGPEFLTYFQNEAQLEKSRLLSDRFSAERPKGSFSTLEIQRTEQGDSAMYLCASSAIGGTNEKLFFGSGTQLSVL.

In regard to this clone: Other DNA sequences of this sample code for an identical CDR3. This chain links TRBV28 with TRBJ1-1; D gene uncertain. V dropped 2 bases and J dropped 4 bases, with 8 bases sitting between them. CDR1 and CDR2 from the germline V gene are MDHEN and SYDVKM. This CDR3 spans 13 amino acids. CDR3 loop: CASSLVQFTEAFF. CDR3 DNA sequence: TGTGCCAGCAGTTTAGTACAGTTCACTGAAGCTTTCTTT.

This chain uses TRBV9 with TRBJ1-3; no clear D gene. V gave up 4 bases and J gave up 0 bases, with 8 bases separating them. The CDR3 runs to 14 residues. Germline CDR1 and CDR2: SGDLS and YYNGEE. CDR3 nucleotides: TGTGCCAGCAGCCGGTTAAACTCTGGAAACACCATATATTTT. Translation: CASSRLNSGNTIYF.

To note about this clone: One end of the junction does not line up with germline, which may come from a read error. The chain is built from TRBV13 and TRBJ1-6; D gene unclear. CDR3 length: 15 residues. CDR1 is PRHDT, CDR2 FYEKMQ, per germline (reference sequence). The CDR3 spells CASTLAMSYNSPLHF. The CDR3, as DNA: TGTGCCAGCACCTTAGCCATGTCCTATAATTCACCCCTCCACTTT.

The chain joins TRBV11-2 to TRBJ2-7, with no clear D. The germline V gene has CDR1 SGHAT and CDR2 FQNNGV. Trimming removed 4 bases from V and 0 bases from J, with 13 bases in between. The CDR3 is 15 amino acids. The CDR3 sequence is CASSYEASSSYEQYF. The CDR3 nucleotides are TGTGCCAGCAGCTATGAGGCTTCAAGCTCCTACGAGCAGTACTTC.

The chain uses TRBV24-1 and TRBJ2-1, with 8 bases lining up with TRBD2. From germline, CDR1 is KGHDR and CDR2 SFDVKD. V lost 5 bases and J lost 4; bases outside the gene matches: 9. CDR3 length equals 16 residues. In DNA form, the CDR3 reads TGTGCCACCAGTGCCACAACCGGGACTAGGTACAATGAGCAGTTCTTC. It codes for CATSATTGTRYNEQFF.

CDR3 bases: TGTGCCAGTAGCTCGACTGGATGGGAGCAGTACTTC. It specifies CASSSTGWEQYF. The genes are TRBV19 and TRBJ2-7; D gene uncertain. The CDR3 has 12 residues. The V gene's germline CDR1 is LNHDA and CDR2 SQIVND (reference sequence). The V gene lost 6 bases and the J gene lost 7 bases, with 13 bases spanning the gap.

J is TRBJ1-5 and V is TRBV5-3; possibly TRBD1 for D (6 bases). TRBV5-3 is filed as an ORF, its function uncertain. The length of the CDR3 is 16 residues. V gave up 4 bases and J gave up 0 bases, with 14 bases separating them. CDR3 nucleotides: TGTGCCAGAAGCACGGACAGACCTCATAGCAATCAGCCCCAGCATTTT. It codes for CARSTDRPHSNQPQHF.

This chain joins TRBV15 and TRBJ2-7; a possible D gene is TRBD2 (5 bases). The germline gives CDR1 LNHNV, CDR2 YYDKDF (reference sequence). Trimming removed 5 bases from V and 0 bases from J, with 11 bases in between. CDR3 length: 14 amino acids. The CDR3, as DNA: TGTGCCACCAGCCGGGGAGATCTCTCCTACGAGCAGTACTTC. Its translation: CATSRGDLSYEQYF.

V is TRBV28 and J is TRBJ2-1; TRBD1 aligns across 7 bases. Trimming at V came to 6 bases and at J to 4 bases, leaving 6 bases not matched to a gene. CDR3 length: 14 amino acids. CDR1 is MDHEN and CDR2 is SYDVKM in the germline V gene. As DNA, the CDR3 is TGTGCCAGCAGCCCGTCGGACAGGTACAATGAGCAGTTCTTC. Translated: CASSPSDRYNEQFF. Full variable domain (remainder filled in from reference TRBV28 and TRBJ2-1): DVKVTQSSRYLVKRTGEKVFLECVQDMDHENMFWYRQDPGLGLRLIYFSYDVKMKEKGDIPEGYSVSREKKERFSLILESASTNQTSMYLCASSPSDRYNEQFFGPGTRLTVL.

The chain employs TRBV11-2 and TRBJ2-7, with 9 nucleotides matching TRBD1. The germline gives CDR1 SGHAT, CDR2 FQNNGV. The CDR3 length is 15 residues. J lost 0 bases, V lost 7 bases, and 7 bases had no gene match. This CDR3 is CASTLQGASSYEQYF. The CDR3, as DNA: TGTGCCAGCACCCTACAGGGGGCAAGCTCCTACGAGCAGTACTTC.